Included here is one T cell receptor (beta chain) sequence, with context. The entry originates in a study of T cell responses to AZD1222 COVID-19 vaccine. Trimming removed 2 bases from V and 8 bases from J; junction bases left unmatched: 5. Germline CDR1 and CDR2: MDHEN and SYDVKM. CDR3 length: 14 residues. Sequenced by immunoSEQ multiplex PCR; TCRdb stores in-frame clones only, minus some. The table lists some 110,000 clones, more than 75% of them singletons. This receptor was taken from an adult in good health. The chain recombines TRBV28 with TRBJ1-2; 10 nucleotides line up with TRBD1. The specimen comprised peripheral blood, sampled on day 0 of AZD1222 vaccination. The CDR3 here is CASSLPGQGSGYTF. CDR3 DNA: TGTGCCAGCAGTTTACCGGGACAGGGGAGCGGCTACACCTTC.